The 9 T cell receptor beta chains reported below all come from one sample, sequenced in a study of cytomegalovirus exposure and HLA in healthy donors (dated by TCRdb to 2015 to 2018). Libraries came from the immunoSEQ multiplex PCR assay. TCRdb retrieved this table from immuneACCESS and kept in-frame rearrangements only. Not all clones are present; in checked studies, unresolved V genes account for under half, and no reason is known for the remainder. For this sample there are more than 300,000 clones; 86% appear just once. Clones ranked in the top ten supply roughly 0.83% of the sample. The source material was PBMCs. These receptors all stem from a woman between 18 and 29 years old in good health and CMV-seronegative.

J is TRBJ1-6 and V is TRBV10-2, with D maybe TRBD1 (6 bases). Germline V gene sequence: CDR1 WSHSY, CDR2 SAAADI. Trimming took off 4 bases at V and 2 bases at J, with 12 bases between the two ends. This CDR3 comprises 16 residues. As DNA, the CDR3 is TGCGCCAGCAGTGGGAGAGGGGGGGCCTATAATTCACCCCTCCACTTT. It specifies CASSGRGGAYNSPLHF.

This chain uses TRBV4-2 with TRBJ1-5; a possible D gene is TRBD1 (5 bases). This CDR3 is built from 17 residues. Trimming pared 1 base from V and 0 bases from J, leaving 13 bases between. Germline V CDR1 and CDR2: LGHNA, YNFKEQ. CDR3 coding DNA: TGTGCCAGCAGCCAAGCCCCTCAGGGTAATAGCAATCAGCCCCAGCATTTT. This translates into CASSQAPQGNSNQPQHF.

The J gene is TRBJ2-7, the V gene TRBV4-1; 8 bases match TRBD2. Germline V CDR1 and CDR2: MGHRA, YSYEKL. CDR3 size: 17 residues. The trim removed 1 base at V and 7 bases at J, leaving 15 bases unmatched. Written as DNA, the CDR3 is TGCGCCAGCAGCCAAGCCGCGGGGGGCGGCGCCACGGGGGAGCAGTACTTC. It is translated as CASSQAAGGGATGEQYF.

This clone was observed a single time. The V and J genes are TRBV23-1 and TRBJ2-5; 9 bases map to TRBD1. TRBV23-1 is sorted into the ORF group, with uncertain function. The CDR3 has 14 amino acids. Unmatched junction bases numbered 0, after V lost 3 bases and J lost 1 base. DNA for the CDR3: TGCGCCAGCAGTCAGGACAGGGGCCAAGAGACCCAGTACTTC. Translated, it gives CASSQDRGQETQYF.

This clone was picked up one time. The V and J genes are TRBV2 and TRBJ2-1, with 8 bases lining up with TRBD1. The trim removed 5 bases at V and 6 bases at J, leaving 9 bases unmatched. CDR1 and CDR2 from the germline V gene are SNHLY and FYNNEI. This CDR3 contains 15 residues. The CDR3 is CASSSDRGRVNEQFF. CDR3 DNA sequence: TGTGCCAGCAGTTCTGACAGGGGACGGGTCAATGAGCAGTTCTTC.

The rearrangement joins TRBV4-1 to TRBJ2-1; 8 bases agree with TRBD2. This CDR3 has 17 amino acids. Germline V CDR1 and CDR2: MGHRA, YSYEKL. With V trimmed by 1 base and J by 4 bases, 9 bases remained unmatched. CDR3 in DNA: TGCGCCAGCAGCCAAGCTCTATGGGCTAGCGGGTACAATGAGCAGTTCTTC. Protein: CASSQALWASGYNEQFF.

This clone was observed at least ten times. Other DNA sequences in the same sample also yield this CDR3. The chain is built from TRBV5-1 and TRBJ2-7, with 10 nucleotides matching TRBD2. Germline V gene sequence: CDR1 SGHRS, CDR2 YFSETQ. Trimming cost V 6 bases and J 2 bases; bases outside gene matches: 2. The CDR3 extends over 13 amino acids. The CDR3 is CASTGTSAYEQYF. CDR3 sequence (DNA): TGCGCCAGCACCGGGACTAGCGCCTACGAGCAGTACTTC.

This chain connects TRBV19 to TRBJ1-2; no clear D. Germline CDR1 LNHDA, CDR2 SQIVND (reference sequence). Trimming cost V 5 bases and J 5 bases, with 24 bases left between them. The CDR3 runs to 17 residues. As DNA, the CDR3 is TGTGCCAGTAGTCTCCGCCTCGGGGTGAGGAGGGCTTATGGCTACACCTTC. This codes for CASSLRLGVRRAYGYTF.

In nucleotides, the CDR3 is TGTGCCTGGAGTGGGACAGGGAGCTACACAGATACGCAGTATTTT. It specifies CAWSGTGSYTDTQYF. The rearrangement joins TRBV30 to TRBJ2-3; 8 nucleotides agree with TRBD1. The CDR3 contains 15 residues. Trimming took 1 base from V and 2 from J; bases not matched to a gene: 5. Per germline, CDR1 GTSNPN and CDR2 SVGIG (reference sequence).